The 23 T cell receptor beta chains reported below all come from one sample, sequenced in a study of cytomegalovirus exposure and HLA in healthy donors. The PCR ran on 60 Vbeta and 13 Jbeta primers. TCRdb's copy holds only in-frame clones and misses some; the assay was immunoSEQ multiplex PCR. This table holds around 200,000 clones, 75% to 90% found once. The specimen was PBMCs. These receptors originate from a man aged 35 to 55 in good health and CMV-seropositive.

The CDR3 is CASSKSGGARNEQFF. As DNA, the CDR3 is TGTGCCAGCAGCAAAAGCGGGGGGGCCAGGAATGAGCAGTTCTTC. The gene calls are TRBV11-2 and TRBJ2-1, with 10 bases aligning to TRBD2. Unmatched junction bases numbered 8, after V lost 5 bases and J lost 7 bases. The CDR3 loop spans 15 amino acids. Germline loops: CDR1 SGHAT, CDR2 FQNNGV.

The chain recombines TRBV6-6 with TRBJ2-3; possible D gene TRBD1, 5 bases. The CDR3 consists of 15 residues. CDR1 is MNHNY, CDR2 SVGAGI, per germline (reference sequence). The V gene lost 5 bases and the J gene lost 0 bases, with 12 bases spanning the gap. The CDR3: CASSPRQYSTDTQYF. CDR3 in DNA: TGTGCCAGCAGTCCAAGACAGTATAGCACAGATACGCAGTATTTT.

The chain has TRBV5-1 and TRBJ1-3; 9 nucleotides align to TRBD1. The CDR3 spans 17 residues. The germline gives CDR1 SGHRS, CDR2 YFSETQ. V lost 2 bases to trimming and J lost 2 bases; unmatched junction nucleotides: 8. CDR3 bases: TGCGCCAGCAGCTTCGGTCCCGGGACAGGGACTGGAAACACCATATATTTT. Its translation: CASSFGPGTGTGNTIYF. The variable domain in full, completed from reference TRBV5-1 and TRBJ1-3, reads KAGVTQTPRYLIKTRGQQVTLSCSPISGHRSVSWYQQTPGQGLQFLFEYFSETQRNKGNFPGRFSGRQFSNSRSEMNVSTLELGDSALYLCASSFGPGTGTGNTIYFGEGSWLTVV.

V usage is TRBV19 and J usage is TRBJ1-2; the D gene is possibly TRBD1 (5 bases). Germline values: CDR1 LNHDA, CDR2 SQIVND (reference sequence). The CDR3 sequence is 15 residues long. The V end was cut by 3 bases, the J end by 4 bases, with 15 bases between. CDR3 loop: CASSISGGLTYGYTF. The DNA for the CDR3 is TGTGCCAGTAGTATTTCCGGGGGTTTAACCTATGGCTACACCTTC.

The chain links TRBV5-1 to TRBJ2-1; maybe TRBD1 (5 bases). Germline V gives CDR1 SGHRS, CDR2 YFSETQ. The CDR3 covers 15 residues. V lost 4 bases to trimming and J lost 6 bases, with 17 bases between them. CDR3 coding DNA: TGCGCCAGCAGCACAGCAGGGAAGGTAGCCAATGAGCAGTTCTTC. Its translation is CASSTAGKVANEQFF. Looking up the rest from reference TRBV5-1 and TRBJ2-1 gives the full variable domain: KAGVTQTPRYLIKTRGQQVTLSCSPISGHRSVSWYQQTPGQGLQFLFEYFSETQRNKGNFPGRFSGRQFSNSRSEMNVSTLELGDSALYLCASSTAGKVANEQFFGPGTRLTVL.

This rearrangement joins TRBV7-6 to TRBJ2-1; 12 bases align to TRBD2. The CDR3 is 17 residues long. After removal of 1 base from V and 4 bases from J, the junction contained 5 bases not matched to a gene. Per germline, CDR1 SGHVS and CDR2 FNYEAQ. The CDR3 nucleotides read TGTGCCAGCAGCTTAGGGTCTAGCGGGGGGGAGTACAATGAGCAGTTCTTC. Translation: CASSLGSSGGEYNEQFF. The full variable domain, its missing parts supplied by reference TRBV7-6 and TRBJ2-1, is GAGVSQSPRYKVTKRGQDVALRCDPISGHVSLYWYRQALGQGPEFLTYFNYEAQQDKSGLPNDRFSAERPEGSISTLTIQRTEQRDSAMYRCASSLGSSGGEYNEQFFGPGTRLTVL.

Only one count was recorded for this clone. This rearrangement joins TRBV29-1 to TRBJ2-5; D is perhaps TRBD1 (7 bases). Per germline, CDR1 SQVTM and CDR2 ANQGSEA. This CDR3 has 14 amino acids. Trimming stripped 7 bases from V and 11 bases from J, with 26 bases between. CDR3 DNA sequence: TGCAGCGGCCAAGTGGGACAGCAAACCCGGGAGCAGTACTTC. It yields the protein CSGQVGQQTREQYF.

The sample holds one count of this clone. The chain is built from TRBV15 and TRBJ1-5, with D possibly TRBD1 on 5 matching bases. From germline, CDR1 is LNHNV and CDR2 YYDKDF (reference sequence). The CDR3 totals 17 residues. With 0 bases removed from V and 4 bases from J, the gap between germline ends came to 16 bases. CDR3 DNA sequence: TGTGCCACCAGCAGAGATCATGGGGGGTACGGTAATCAGCCCCAGCATTTT. Its protein is CATSRDHGGYGNQPQHF. Using reference TRBV15 and TRBJ1-5 for the parts outside the CDR3, the full variable domain is DAMVIQNPRYQVTQFGKPVTLSCSQTLNHNVMYWYQQKSSQAPKLLFHYYDKDFNNEADTPDNFQSRRPNTSFCFLDIRSPGLGDTAMYLCATSRDHGGYGNQPQHFGDGTRLSIL.

The chain combines TRBV7-2 with TRBJ2-7, with 14 bases matching TRBD2. Germline lookup yields CDR1 SGHTA and CDR2 FQGNSA. The V segment lost 5 bases and the J segment 2 bases; nucleotides outside the gene matches: 14. CDR3 length: 19 amino acids. The CDR3 nucleotides are TGTGCCAGCAGCGAGACGGGACTAGCGGGGGCCTTCCCCACCTACGAGCAGTACTTC. It translates to CASSETGLAGAFPTYEQYF. Complete variable domain (other parts from reference TRBV7-2 and TRBJ2-7): GAGVSQSPSNKVTEKGKDVELRCDPISGHTALYWYRQSLGQGLEFLIYFQGNSAPDKSGLPSDRFSAERTGGSVSTLTIQRTQQEDSAVYLCASSETGLAGAFPTYEQYFGPGTRLTVT.

The chain combines TRBV18 with TRBJ2-7, with D perhaps TRBD2 (7 bases). Germline CDR1 KGHSH, CDR2 LQKENI. Trimming shortened V by 1 base and J by 5 bases, and 12 bases separated the two germline ends. The CDR3 runs 14 residues. The CDR3 protein is CASSPRGGEDEQYF. The CDR3 DNA sequence: TGTGCCAGCTCACCACGAGGGGGGGAGGACGAGCAGTACTTC.

The chain links TRBV7-9 to TRBJ2-2; the D gene is possibly TRBD2 (5 bases). Looked up from germline, CDR1 is SEHNR and CDR2 is FQNEAQ (reference sequence). V was pared by 3 bases and J by 4 bases, with 6 bases between. This CDR3 comprises 13 residues. CDR3 DNA sequence: TGTGCCAGCAGCTTCGGGATCACCGGGGAGCTGTTTTTT. Encoded protein: CASSFGITGELFF.

The gene calls are TRBV5-6 and TRBJ2-3; D possibly corresponds to TRBD1 (6 bases). Germline lookup yields CDR1 SGHDT and CDR2 YYEEEE. Trimming cost V 0 bases and J 4 bases, with 12 bases left between them. The CDR3 sequence is 15 residues long. Here the CDR3 reads CASSLEWGRADTQYF. The CDR3 DNA sequence: TGTGCCAGCAGCTTGGAGTGGGGGCGGGCAGATACGCAGTATTTT.

The V and J genes are TRBV19 and TRBJ1-3; no firm D call. The CDR3 sequence is 17 residues long. V dropped 5 bases and J dropped 0 bases, with 17 bases sitting between them. CDR1 and CDR2 from the germline V gene are LNHDA and SQIVND (reference sequence). CDR3 bases: TGTGCCAGTAGTTTGCGGGCATTACTGGACTCTGGAAACACCATATATTTT. Translation: CASSLRALLDSGNTIYF.

The chain carries TRBV7-9 and TRBJ2-2, with 7 bases lining up with TRBD1. This CDR3 contains 16 residues. In germline, CDR1 is SEHNR, CDR2 FQNEAQ (reference sequence). V dropped 5 bases and J dropped 5; count of bases not matched to a gene: 11. The CDR3 nucleotides read TGTGCCAGCAGCGGTCCGGGACAGATAACAACCGGGGAGCTGTTTTTT. Its protein product is CASSGPGQITTGELFF.

The rearrangement joins TRBV29-1 to TRBJ1-4, with D possibly matching TRBD1 (6 bases). Germline lookup yields CDR1 SQVTM and CDR2 ANQGSEA. The V gene lost 6 bases and the J gene lost 7 bases, with 18 bases spanning the gap. The CDR3 covers 14 residues. CDR3 DNA sequence: TGCAGCGTCCCCCCTTCCAGGGGTGGTGAAAAACTGTTTTTT. It is translated as CSVPPSRGGEKLFF.

This clone turned up a few times. V is TRBV27 and J is TRBJ2-7; tentatively, D is TRBD1 (6 bases). V gave up 3 bases and J gave up 2 bases, with 14 bases separating them. The CDR3 has 15 amino acids. Germline values: CDR1 MNHEY, CDR2 SMNVEV (reference sequence). CDR3 nucleotides: TGTGCCAGCAGTTTTTCAGGGGCATCGGCCTACGAGCAGTACTTC. It yields the protein CASSFSGASAYEQYF.

The V and J genes are TRBV7-6 and TRBJ2-3; 8 bases align to TRBD2. Germline values: CDR1 SGHVS, CDR2 FNYEAQ. The CDR3 has 16 amino acids. Trimming at V came to 5 bases and at J to 3 bases, leaving 10 bases not matched to a gene. The CDR3 DNA reads TGTGCCAGCAGCCGGACTAGCTCGGGATCGACAGATACGCAGTATTTT. Protein: CASSRTSSGSTDTQYF. Looking up the rest from reference TRBV7-6 and TRBJ2-3 gives the full variable domain: GAGVSQSPRYKVTKRGQDVALRCDPISGHVSLYWYRQALGQGPEFLTYFNYEAQQDKSGLPNDRFSAERPEGSISTLTIQRTEQRDSAMYRCASSRTSSGSTDTQYFGPGTRLTVL.

CDR3 region: CAISETGNSPLHF. The CDR3 nucleotides are TGTGCCATCAGTGAGACAGGGAATTCACCCCTCCACTTT. V gene TRBV10-3 combines with J gene TRBJ1-6; weak D call: TRBD1 (6 bases). Germline CDR1 reads ENHRY; CDR2 reads SYGVKD. The V gene lost 2 bases and the J gene lost 7 bases, with 6 bases spanning the gap. The CDR3 consists of 13 residues.

The V call is TRBV27, the J call TRBJ2-5, with 14 bases identical to TRBD2. From germline, CDR1 is MNHEY and CDR2 SMNVEV (reference sequence). This CDR3 has 14 residues. The J segment lost 5 bases and the V segment lost 6 bases, leaving 2 bases of the junction unmatched. Written as DNA, the CDR3 is TGTGCCAGCAGCCGACTAGCGGGGGGGGAGACCCAGTACTTC. This gives the protein CASSRLAGGETQYF.

The rearrangement uses TRBV5-1 and TRBJ1-2; 12 positions agree with TRBD1. V trimming: 0 bases; J trimming: 7 bases; junction bases outside the gene matches: 4. Germline values: CDR1 SGHRS, CDR2 YFSETQ. The CDR3 runs 15 residues. Written as DNA, the CDR3 is TGCGCCAGCAGCTTGGGGGACAGGGGGCAATCTGGCTACACCTTC. The encoded protein is CASSLGDRGQSGYTF.

The chain is built from TRBV6-1 and TRBJ1-3, with 7 bases that match TRBD1. The CDR3 is 14 residues long. Germline CDR1 MNHNS, CDR2 SASEGT. V trimming: 10 bases; J trimming: 4 bases; junction bases outside the gene matches: 10. This CDR3 is CATHYRGGGNTIYF. Here the CDR3 DNA reads TGTGCCACCCATTACAGGGGCGGCGGAAACACCATATATTTT.

V usage is TRBV12-5 and J usage is TRBJ1-5; no reliable D call. V lost 0 bases and J 5 bases, leaving 20 bases between the germline ends. In germline, CDR1 is LGHNT, CDR2 FRNRAP. This CDR3 has 18 amino acids. CDR3 region: CASGLVRSGPTPDQPQHF. The CDR3 DNA sequence: TGTGCTAGTGGTTTGGTACGCTCTGGGCCAACCCCGGATCAGCCCCAGCATTTT.

This clone was seen a single time. The CDR3 here is CASSPRVAGEADTQYF. CDR3 DNA: TGTGCCAGCAGCCCCCGGGTAGCGGGGGAGGCAGATACGCAGTATTTT. This chain uses TRBV11-3 with TRBJ2-3; TRBD2 aligns across 9 bases. This CDR3 spans 16 amino acids. Germline V gene sequence: CDR1 SGHNT, CDR2 YENEEA. The V and J ends lost 5 bases and 4 bases, in that order; junction bases with no gene match: 10.